The rows below give T cell receptor beta chains drawn from one sample of a study of blood T cell repertoires in COVID-19. Measured with immunoSEQ multiplex PCR; TCRdb has only the in-frame clones, and not every one. This sample yields fewer than 250,000 clones, of which approximately 81% are seen a single time; 8% to 11% belongs to the top ten. Sequencing used peripheral blood. These receptors were obtained from a woman aged 80 or over with COVID-19, enrolled during active disease. The CDR3 runs from the conserved cysteine through the conserved F or W. Each record gives: J gene, V gene, D gene, clone size, CDR3 DNA, CDR3 protein. A D gene is named only where the DNA matches it firmly. Size is stated for part of the rows, as once, few or many counts, or as a class when the clone is expanded.

j_gene: TRBJ2-1; v_gene: TRBV9; d_gene: TRBD2; abundance: once; CDR3nt: TGTGCCAGCAGCGAAGGACTAGCGGGGGGGCAGAATGAGCAGTTCTTC; CDR3aa: CASSEGLAGGQNEQFF
j_gene: TRBJ2-1; v_gene: TRBV7-9; d_gene: -; abundance: few; CDR3nt: TGTGCCAGCAGCTTATTTGATTGGTCCCAGCGAGGGGGTGAGCAGTTCTTC; CDR3aa: CASSLFDWSQRGGEQFF
j_gene: TRBJ1-2; v_gene: TRBV15; d_gene: -; abundance: -; CDR3nt: TGTGCCACCAGCCCTGACCCCGACAGGGGCTACACCTTC; CDR3aa: CATSPDPDRGYTF
j_gene: TRBJ1-3; v_gene: TRBV29-1; d_gene: -; abundance: -; CDR3nt: TGCAGCGCCAGCTCTGGAAACACCATATATTTT; CDR3aa: CSASSGNTIYF
j_gene: TRBJ2-7; v_gene: TRBV7-2; d_gene: -; abundance: once; CDR3nt: TGTGCCAGCAGCTTAAGAGCCATCGGAGGGTACGAGCAGTACTTC; CDR3aa: CASSLRAIGGYEQYF
j_gene: TRBJ2-3; v_gene: TRBV14; d_gene: TRBD2; abundance: -; CDR3nt: TGTGCCAGCAGCCAAGGGGTGACGAGACTAGCTTCTTTGGCAGATACGCAGTATTTT; CDR3aa: CASSQGVTRLASLADTQYF
j_gene: TRBJ2-4; v_gene: TRBV27; d_gene: -; abundance: -; CDR3nt: TGTGCCAGCAGTTTTTCCGTAGTCGGCATTCAGTACTTC; CDR3aa: CASSFSVVGIQYF
j_gene: TRBJ2-5; v_gene: TRBV30; d_gene: -; abundance: -; CDR3nt: TGTGCCTGGGGGCGACAGATACGGGAGACCCAGTACTTC; CDR3aa: CAWGRQIRETQYF
j_gene: TRBJ2-7; v_gene: TRBV12-3/TRBV12-4; d_gene: -; abundance: -; CDR3nt: TGTGCCAGCAGACGGACAGACTCCTACGAGCAGTACTTC; CDR3aa: CASRRTDSYEQYF
j_gene: TRBJ2-2; v_gene: TRBV10-2; d_gene: TRBD2; abundance: -; CDR3nt: TGCGCCAGCAGAACCGGGAGGGACACCGGGGAGCTGTTTTTT; CDR3aa: CASRTGRDTGELFF
j_gene: TRBJ1-6; v_gene: TRBV7-8; d_gene: -; abundance: few; CDR3nt: TGTGCCAGCAGCTTAGCGGCAGGAAATTCACCCCTCCACTTT; CDR3aa: CASSLAAGNSPLHF
j_gene: TRBJ2-7; v_gene: TRBV5-6; d_gene: -; abundance: -; CDR3nt: TGTGCCAGCAGCTTGGGGGACGGGCGGGGCTACGAGCAGTACTTC; CDR3aa: CASSLGDGRGYEQYF
j_gene: TRBJ2-5; v_gene: TRBV5-1; d_gene: TRBD1; abundance: few; CDR3nt: TGCGCCAGCAGCTTTGGGACAGGGGGAGAGACCCAGTACTTC; CDR3aa: CASSFGTGGETQYF
j_gene: TRBJ2-2; v_gene: TRBV7-2; d_gene: -; abundance: once; CDR3nt: TGTGCCAGCAGCTTAAAGTCGGCGGGGGCGGGCGGGGAGCTGTTTTTT; CDR3aa: CASSLKSAGAGGELFF
j_gene: TRBJ1-1; v_gene: TRBV2; d_gene: TRBD1; abundance: -; CDR3nt: TGTGCCAGCAGCCTACAGGGGGCGAACACTGAAGCTTTCTTT; CDR3aa: CASSLQGANTEAFF
j_gene: TRBJ1-1; v_gene: TRBV10-2; d_gene: TRBD1; abundance: -; CDR3nt: TGCGCCAGCAGTGAGGACAGGGTTACCGGTGAAGCTTTCTTT; CDR3aa: CASSEDRVTGEAFF
j_gene: TRBJ1-2; v_gene: TRBV2; d_gene: TRBD1; abundance: -; CDR3nt: TGTGCCAGCAGTGCCGGGACAGGGGGGGGCTATGGCTACACCTTC; CDR3aa: CASSAGTGGGYGYTF
j_gene: TRBJ2-7; v_gene: TRBV4-3; d_gene: TRBD1; abundance: -; CDR3nt: TGCGCCAGCAGCCAAGGGACAGGGGGGGGCTACGAGCAGTACTTC; CDR3aa: CASSQGTGGGYEQYF
j_gene: TRBJ2-1; v_gene: TRBV7-3; d_gene: TRBD2; abundance: -; CDR3nt: TGTGCCAGCAGCCCGACTAGCGGGGGATACAATGAGCAGTTCTTC; CDR3aa: CASSPTSGGYNEQFF
j_gene: TRBJ2-5; v_gene: TRBV5-1; d_gene: TRBD2; abundance: -; CDR3nt: TGCGCCAGCAGCTTGGCAGCGGGGCAAGAGACCCAGTACTTC; CDR3aa: CASSLAAGQETQYF
j_gene: TRBJ1-2; v_gene: TRBV5-6; d_gene: -; abundance: -; CDR3nt: TGTGCCAGCAGCTTGGGACGACAACTCTATGGCTACACCTTC; CDR3aa: CASSLGRQLYGYTF
j_gene: TRBJ2-1; v_gene: TRBV10-3; d_gene: TRBD1; abundance: -; CDR3nt: TGTGCCATCAGTGAGTCGGGTTCTAGACAGGGGTTTTCGGATGAGCAGTTCTTC; CDR3aa: CAISESGSRQGFSDEQFF
j_gene: TRBJ1-1; v_gene: TRBV4-1; d_gene: -; abundance: -; CDR3nt: TGCGCCAGCAGCCCCCCAGGGAGGACTGAAGCTTTCTTT; CDR3aa: CASSPPGRTEAFF
j_gene: TRBJ2-2; v_gene: TRBV6-5; d_gene: -; abundance: -; CDR3nt: TGTGCCAGCAGTTTGGGCCTTTACACCGGGGAGCTGTTTTTT; CDR3aa: CASSLGLYTGELFF